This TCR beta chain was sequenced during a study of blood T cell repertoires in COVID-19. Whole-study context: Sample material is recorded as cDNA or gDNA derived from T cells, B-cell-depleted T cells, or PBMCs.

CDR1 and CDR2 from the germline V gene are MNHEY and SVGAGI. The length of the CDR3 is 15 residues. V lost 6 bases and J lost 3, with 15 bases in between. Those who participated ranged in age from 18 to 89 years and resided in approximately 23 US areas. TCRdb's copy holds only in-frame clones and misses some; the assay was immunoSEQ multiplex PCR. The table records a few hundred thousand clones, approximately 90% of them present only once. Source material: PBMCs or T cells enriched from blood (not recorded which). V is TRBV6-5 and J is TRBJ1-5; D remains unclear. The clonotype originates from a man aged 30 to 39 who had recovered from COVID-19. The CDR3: CASSPEYGLNQPQHF. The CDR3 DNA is TGTGCCAGCAGCCCCGAGTATGGGCTCAATCAGCCCCAGCATTTT.